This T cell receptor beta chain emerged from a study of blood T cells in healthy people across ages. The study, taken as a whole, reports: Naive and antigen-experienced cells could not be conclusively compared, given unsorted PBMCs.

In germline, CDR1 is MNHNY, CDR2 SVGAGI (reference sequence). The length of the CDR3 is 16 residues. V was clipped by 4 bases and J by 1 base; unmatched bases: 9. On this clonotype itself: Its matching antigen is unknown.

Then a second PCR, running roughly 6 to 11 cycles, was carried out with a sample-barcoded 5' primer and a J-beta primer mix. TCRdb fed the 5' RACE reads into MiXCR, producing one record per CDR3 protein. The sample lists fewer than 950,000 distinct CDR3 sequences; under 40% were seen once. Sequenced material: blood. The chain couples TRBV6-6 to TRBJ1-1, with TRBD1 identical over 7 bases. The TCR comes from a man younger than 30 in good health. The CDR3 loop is CASSSKPTGKNTEAFF. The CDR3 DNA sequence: TGTGCCAGCAGTTCCAAACCGACAGGGAAGAACACTGAAGCTTTCTTT.